These 32 T cell receptor beta chains share one sample of origin, sequenced in a study of cytomegalovirus exposure and HLA in healthy donors. A multiplex PCR was run with 60 Vbeta primers and 13 Jbeta primers. The repertoire was sequenced with immunoSEQ multiplex PCR; TCRdb's copy has only in-frame clones and lacks some. The table records around 75,000 clones, about 80% of them present only once. The sequencing input was PBMCs. All receptors come from a man between 35 and 55 years old in good health and CMV-seronegative.

This sequence joins TRBV2 and TRBJ1-3; tentatively, D is TRBD1 (6 bases). The CDR3 totals 16 residues. V was clipped by 3 bases and J by 1 base, with 13 bases between them. The germline V gene has CDR1 SNHLY and CDR2 FYNNEI. The CDR3 coding sequence is TGTGCCAGCAGTGAGAACAGGGTCGGGTCTGGAAACACCATATATTTT. Its translation: CASSENRVGSGNTIYF.

Note on this clone: One junction end disagrees with the germline gene, perhaps due to a read error. V gene TRBV4-2 combines with J gene TRBJ1-4, with 8 bases identical to TRBD1. This CDR3 contains 16 residues. The germline CDR1 and CDR2 sequences are LGHNA and YNFKEQ. The CDR3, as DNA: TGTGCCCGCAGCCAAGATCGGGCAGGGGGCAATGAAAAACTGTTTTTT. It codes for CARSQDRAGGNEKLFF.

A few counts support this clone. The CDR3 loop is CASSRRTGTGGAGFSEAFF. In DNA, the CDR3 is TGCGCCAGCAGCCGTCGTACCGGGACAGGGGGCGCGGGATTCTCTGAAGCTTTCTTT. The chain carries TRBV4-1 and TRBJ1-1, with TRBD1 identical over 12 bases. Germline V CDR1 and CDR2: MGHRA, YSYEKL. J lost 6 bases, V lost 4 bases, and 18 bases had no gene match. The CDR3 covers 19 residues.

The chain employs TRBV18 and TRBJ1-1, with D unclear. The germline CDR1 and CDR2 sequences are KGHSH and LQKENI. The ends were cut back, 0 bases at V and 1 base at J, with 12 bases in the middle. There are 16 residues in the CDR3. CDR3: CASSPPAGRGNTEAFF. The CDR3 DNA reads as TGTGCCAGCTCACCACCAGCTGGCAGAGGGAACACTGAAGCTTTCTTT.

The genes are TRBV7-2 and TRBJ2-1; no reliable D call. V was pared by 1 base and J by 5 bases, with 6 bases between. CDR1 SGHTA and CDR2 FQGNSA come from the germline V gene. This CDR3 region has 13 residues. The CDR3 bases are TGTGCCAGCAGCTTAGACCGGGACAATGAGCAGTTCTTC. Amino acid sequence: CASSLDRDNEQFF.

This clone was seen more than once but under ten times. CDR3: CSVPRGRASNYGYTF. The CDR3 DNA reads as TGCAGCGTGCCCAGGGGGCGCGCGTCGAACTATGGCTACACCTTC. The gene calls are TRBV29-1 and TRBJ1-2; 8 bases line up with TRBD1. The germline V gene encodes CDR1 SQVTM and CDR2 ANQGSEA. The CDR3 length is 15 residues. The trim removed 6 bases at V and 2 bases at J, leaving 11 bases unmatched.

This clone was seen only a few times. Written as DNA, the CDR3 is TGCGCCAGCAGCTTTGGAGGGTCCTACGAGCAGTACTTC. Translation: CASSFGGSYEQYF. The rearrangement uses TRBV5-1 and TRBJ2-7, with a weak D call TRBD2 (6 bases). Germline V gives CDR1 SGHRS, CDR2 YFSETQ. The CDR3 runs to 13 residues. The V and J ends lost 2 bases and 1 base respectively, with 7 bases between them.

In this sample, this clone turned up a few times. This chain links TRBV6-6 with TRBJ1-5, with 9 bases matching TRBD1. This CDR3 is 15 amino acids long. Germline CDR1 MNHNY, CDR2 SVGAGI (reference sequence). V was pared by 10 bases and J by 7 bases, with 14 bases of the junction left unmatched. The CDR3 loop is CATQSTTGGWQPQHF. The CDR3 DNA sequence: TGTGCCACCCAATCTACGACAGGGGGGTGGCAGCCCCAGCATTTT.

The rearrangement joins TRBV7-2 to TRBJ2-2; 12 nucleotides match TRBD2. CDR1 and CDR2 from the germline V gene are SGHTA and FQGNSA. This CDR3 comprises 18 residues. Trimming removed 5 bases from V and 4 bases from J; junction bases left unmatched: 11. As DNA, the CDR3 is TGTGCCAGCAGCCCATCTAGCGGGGGGGGCTCGAGCACCGGGGAGCTGTTTTTT. This encodes CASSPSSGGGSSTGELFF. The full variable domain, rest sourced from reference TRBV7-2 and TRBJ2-2, is GAGVSQSPSNKVTEKGKDVELRCDPISGHTALYWYRQSLGQGLEFLIYFQGNSAPDKSGLPSDRFSAERTGGSVSTLTIQRTQQEDSAVYLCASSPSSGGGSSTGELFFGEGSRLTVL.

This sequence joins TRBV19 and TRBJ2-6; maybe TRBD1 (6 bases). This CDR3 contains 16 residues. Germline V gives CDR1 LNHDA, CDR2 SQIVND (reference sequence). V lost 5 bases to trimming and J lost 4 bases, with 15 bases between them. The CDR3 DNA follows: TGTGCCAGTAGTGTATCAGGGGTGAGGGGGGCCAACGTCCTGACTTTC. This gives the protein CASSVSGVRGANVLTF. Full variable domain (missing parts from reference TRBV19 and TRBJ2-6): DGGITQSPKYLFRKEGQNVTLSCEQNLNHDAMYWYRQDPGQGLRLIYYSQIVNDFQKGDIAEGYSVSREKKESFPLTVTSAQKNPTAFYLCASSVSGVRGANVLTFGAGSRLTVL.

The chain employs TRBV5-4 and TRBJ1-1; 8 positions agree with TRBD1. CDR3 length equals 15 residues. Germline CDR1 SGHNT, CDR2 YYREEE (reference sequence). J lost 3 bases, V lost 4 bases, and 8 bases had no gene match. The CDR3 reads CASSHAVTGDTEAFF. The CDR3 DNA sequence: TGTGCCAGCAGCCACGCCGTGACAGGGGACACTGAAGCTTTCTTT.

This chain connects TRBV4-1 to TRBJ1-5; D gene uncertain. The germline V gene encodes CDR1 MGHRA and CDR2 YSYEKL. There are 15 residues in the CDR3. V was pared by 4 bases and J by 6 bases, with 16 bases between. The CDR3, as DNA: TGCGCCAGCAGCCCCGGGCACGCTGAGGGTCAGCCCCAGCATTTT. Translating gives CASSPGHAEGQPQHF.

This chain connects TRBV9 to TRBJ1-6; D possibly corresponds to TRBD1 (5 bases). CDR1 and CDR2 from the germline V gene are SGDLS and YYNGEE. Trimming shortened V by 4 bases and J by 8 bases, and 7 bases separated the two germline ends. CDR3 length: 12 amino acids. CDR3 sequence (DNA): TGTGCCAGCAGCTCCAGGGATTCACCCCTCCACTTT. It translates to CASSSRDSPLHF. Variable domain in full (rest from reference TRBV9 and TRBJ1-6): DSGVTQTPKHLITATGQRVTLRCSPRSGDLSVYWYQQSLDQGLQFLIQYYNGEERAKGNILERFSAQQFPDLHSELNLSSLELGDSALYFCASSSRDSPLHFGNGTRLTVT.

The chain has TRBV21-1 and TRBJ1-1. TRBV21-1 is termed a pseudogene. The length of the CDR3 is 13 residues. CDR3 coding DNA: TGTGCCGGCACCGACTCGCGGAACACTGAAGCTTTCTTT. This sequence encodes CAGTDSRNTEAFF.

This CDR3 reads CASSQDSGTGGTGYTF. The CDR3 DNA reads TGCGCCAGCAGCCAAGATAGTGGGACAGGGGGCACGGGCTACACCTTC. The rearrangement links TRBV4-1 to TRBJ1-2; 12 bases map to TRBD1. The CDR3 sequence is 16 residues long. V gave up 0 bases and J gave up 8 bases; unmatched junction bases: 7. Germline loops: CDR1 MGHRA, CDR2 YSYEKL.

This chain joins TRBV9 and TRBJ2-3, with 10 bases that match TRBD2. The CDR3 is made up of 16 amino acids. The ends lost 2 bases at V and 10 bases at J; junction bases unmatched: 13. CDR1 is SGDLS and CDR2 is YYNGEE in the germline V gene. The CDR3 region is CASSVRGLAALGAQYF. In DNA form, the CDR3 reads TGTGCCAGCAGCGTTCGCGGACTAGCGGCCCTTGGTGCGCAGTATTTT.

V and J are TRBV11-2 and TRBJ1-4; D might be TRBD1 (6 bases). The CDR3 has 14 residues. V lost 4 bases, J lost 8 bases, and 14 bases lay in between. CDR1 SGHAT and CDR2 FQNNGV come from the germline V gene. CDR3 sequence reads: CASSSYRVGEKLFF. CDR3 DNA sequence: TGTGCCAGCAGCTCATACAGGGTTGGGGAAAAACTGTTTTTT.

This chain connects TRBV5-5 to TRBJ1-1; 7 positions match TRBD1. The V gene end was trimmed by 1 base and the J gene end by 2 bases; junction bases not matched to a gene: 5. The CDR3 has 15 residues. Germline V CDR1 and CDR2: SGHKS, YYEKEE (reference sequence). CDR3 nucleotide sequence: TGTGCCAGCAGCTTGTTAGGACAGGTCAACACTGAAGCTTTCTTT. As protein: CASSLLGQVNTEAFF. The variable domain in full, with the rest retrieved from reference TRBV5-5 and TRBJ1-1, is DAGVTQSPTHLIKTRGQQVTLRCSPISGHKSVSWYQQVLGQGPQFIFQYYEKEERGRGNFPDRFSARQFPNYSSELNVNALLLGDSALYLCASSLLGQVNTEAFFGQGTRLTVV.

This clone came up a few times. This chain's CDR3 is CASSYPSGGGETQYF. In DNA, the CDR3 is TGTGCCAGCAGTTACCCAAGCGGGGGAGGTGAGACCCAGTACTTC. V gene TRBV6-5 combines with J gene TRBJ2-5; TRBD2 agrees at 8 bases. The CDR3 runs to 15 residues. Germline trimming cut 2 bases from V and 5 bases from J; bases unmatched to any gene: 7. The germline V gene has CDR1 MNHEY and CDR2 SVGAGI.

The chain joins TRBV19 to TRBJ1-1; D might be TRBD1 (6 bases). The CDR3 spans 14 residues. V lost 10 bases to trimming and J lost 5 bases, with 20 bases between them. Germline CDR1 reads LNHDA; CDR2 reads SQIVND (reference sequence). CDR3 DNA: TGTGCCACCACACAACAGGGATCGAGAACTGAAGCTTTCTTT. Translating gives CATTQQGSRTEAFF.

The gene calls are TRBV30 and TRBJ1-1; no clear D. The CDR3 spans 13 residues. V dropped 5 bases and J dropped 0 bases, with 10 bases sitting between them. Germline CDR1 and CDR2: GTSNPN and SVGIG (reference sequence). CDR3 amino acids: CAWARSVNTEAFF. The CDR3 coding sequence is TGTGCCTGGGCCCGGAGTGTGAACACTGAAGCTTTCTTT.

The J gene is TRBJ1-1, the V gene TRBV30, with 7 bases aligning to TRBD1. J gave up 1 base and V 7 bases, and 3 bases lay outside the gene matches. This CDR3 is built from 12 residues. In germline, CDR1 is GTSNPN, CDR2 SVGIG (reference sequence). The CDR3 nucleotides read TGTGCCTACAGGGGAGAGAACACTGAAGCTTTCTTT. Its protein product is CAYRGENTEAFF.

In DNA, the CDR3 is TGTGCCAGTAGTTCCTCCGGGACAGGGGGCCCTGGGGCCAACGTCCTGACTTTC. It encodes CASSSSGTGGPGANVLTF. J is TRBJ2-6 and V is TRBV19; 12 bases agree with TRBD1. The CDR3 runs 18 residues. CDR1 and CDR2 (germline): LNHDA, SQIVND (reference sequence). Germline trimming cut 5 bases from V and 2 bases from J; bases unmatched to any gene: 7.

This clone was seen once. J is TRBJ1-5 and V is TRBV16; no clear D. Trimming took 6 bases from V and 3 from J, leaving 15 bases between them. The germline V gene has CDR1 KGHSY and CDR2 FQNENV. The CDR3 loop spans 15 amino acids. The CDR3 loop reads CASRPPAGSNQPQHF. In DNA form, the CDR3 reads TGTGCCAGCAGGCCCCCGGCGGGGTCCAATCAGCCCCAGCATTTT.

This sequence joins TRBV5-8 and TRBJ1-2, with 10 bases that match TRBD1. The ends lost 1 base at V and 2 bases at J; junction bases unmatched: 5. From germline, CDR1 is SGHTS and CDR2 YDEGEE. This CDR3 is 16 amino acids long. CDR3 DNA: TGTGCCAGCAGCTTGACCGGACAGGGGGAAAACTATGGCTACACCTTC. As protein: CASSLTGQGENYGYTF.

The table lists this clone with a count of one. The J gene is TRBJ2-3, the V gene TRBV14; 7 bases fit TRBD2. The CDR3 length is 16 residues. Germline V gene data show CDR1 as SGHDN and CDR2 as FVKESK. V lost 4 bases and J lost 2; bases outside the gene matches: 9. The CDR3 DNA reads as TGTGCCAGCAGCCGGAAAGAAGCGGGGTTCACAGATACGCAGTATTTT. Translation: CASSRKEAGFTDTQYF.

This chain links TRBV7-2 with TRBJ2-3, with D possibly being TRBD1 (5 bases). Deletions cut 8 bases from V and 1 base from J, with 16 bases between. The CDR3 has 15 amino acids. The V gene's germline CDR1 is SGHTA and CDR2 FQGNSA. The CDR3 sequence is CASGSLGRGTDTQYF. DNA of the CDR3: TGTGCCAGCGGCTCGTTGGGCAGGGGCACAGATACGCAGTATTTT.

The rearrangement joins TRBV10-3 to TRBJ2-1; no firm D call. CDR1 is ENHRY, CDR2 SYGVKD, per germline. With 4 bases removed from V and 5 bases from J, the gap between germline ends came to 9 bases. This CDR3 has 13 amino acids. The CDR3 protein is CAISGRQNNEQFF. CDR3 bases: TGTGCCATCAGTGGCAGACAAAACAATGAGCAGTTCTTC.

The rearrangement links TRBV5-5 to TRBJ1-5; D is unresolved. Per the germline V gene, CDR1 is SGHKS and CDR2 is YYEKEE (reference sequence). The CDR3 runs 14 residues. Trimming shortened V by 6 bases and J by 1 base, and 11 bases separated the two germline ends. The CDR3 DNA sequence: TGTGCCAGCACCAGACGGGAGAGCAATCAGCCCCAGCATTTT. This gives the protein CASTRRESNQPQHF.

The chain joins TRBV30 to TRBJ2-1; the D gene is possibly TRBD1 (5 bases). CDR3 length: 11 residues. V was trimmed by 2 bases and J by 7 bases, leaving 6 bases between them. Per the germline V gene, CDR1 is GTSNPN and CDR2 is SVGIG (reference sequence). The CDR3 nucleotides are TGTGCCTGGAGTCAGGGAAATGAGCAGTTCTTC. Encoded protein: CAWSQGNEQFF.

With regard to this clone: The sample has other DNA sequences that encode this CDR3 too. The V and J genes are TRBV7-3 and TRBJ2-7; TRBD1 might be the D (5 bases). Germline assignment: CDR1 SGHTA and CDR2 FQGTGA. This CDR3 contains 12 residues. Deletions cut 4 bases from V and 6 bases from J, with 10 bases between. The CDR3 here is CASSSRVGEQYF. Here the CDR3 DNA reads TGTGCCAGCAGCTCCAGGGTCGGCGAGCAGTACTTC.

The chain links TRBV5-1 to TRBJ2-2, with a weak D call TRBD1 (6 bases). Per the germline V gene, CDR1 is SGHRS and CDR2 is YFSETQ. Deletions cut 4 bases from V and 1 base from J, with 8 bases between. CDR3 size: 14 residues. The DNA of the CDR3 is TGCGCCAGCAGCCCGGGACAGAACACCGGGGAGCTGTTTTTT. Amino acid sequence: CASSPGQNTGELFF.